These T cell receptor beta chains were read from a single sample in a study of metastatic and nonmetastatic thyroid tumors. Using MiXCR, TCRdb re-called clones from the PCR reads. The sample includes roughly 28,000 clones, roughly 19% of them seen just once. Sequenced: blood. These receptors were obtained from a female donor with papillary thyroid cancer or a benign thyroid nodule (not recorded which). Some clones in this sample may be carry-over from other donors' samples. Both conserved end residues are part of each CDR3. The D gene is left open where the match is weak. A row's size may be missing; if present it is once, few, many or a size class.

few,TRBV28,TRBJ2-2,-,TGTGCCCTCGGCGTCAGTCAGGGTAGGGCCGGGGAGCTGTTTTTT,CALGVSQGRAGELFF
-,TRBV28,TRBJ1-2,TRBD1,TGTGCCAGCACCATACAGGGGCCAAGCAACTATGGCTACACCTTC,CASTIQGPSNYGYTF
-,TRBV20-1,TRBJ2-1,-,TGCAGTGCTAGGGGTCCCCCGGGTGAGCAGTTCTTC,CSARGPPGEQFF
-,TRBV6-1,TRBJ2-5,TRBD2,TGTGCCAGCAGTGAACTAGCGGGGGTGGGTCAAGAGATCCAGTACTTC,CASSELAGVGQEIQYF
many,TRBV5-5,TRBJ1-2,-,TGTGCCAGCAGCACGGGACCCCAGGACTATGGCTACACCTTC,CASSTGPQDYGYTF
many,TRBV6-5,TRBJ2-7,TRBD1,TGTGCCAGCAGTTACTCTGGACAGGGGTGGGACGAGCAGTACTTC,CASSYSGQGWDEQYF
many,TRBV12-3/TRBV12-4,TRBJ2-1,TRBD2,TGTGCCAGCAGCCGAAGCGGGGGGGACTCCTACAATGAGCAGTTCTTC,CASSRSGGDSYNEQFF
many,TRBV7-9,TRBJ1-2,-,TGTGCCAGCAGCGACAGCCGGCGGTCCTATGGCTACACCTTC,CASSDSRRSYGYTF
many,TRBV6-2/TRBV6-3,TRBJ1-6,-,TGTGCCAGCAGTTGGGGGCCGGGGAGGACTAATTCACCCCTCCACTTT,CASSWGPGRTNSPLHF
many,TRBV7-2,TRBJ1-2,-,TGTGCCAGCAGCCCAATCTCGAACAGGCGGGGCTACACCTTC,CASSPISNRRGYTF
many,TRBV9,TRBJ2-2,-,TGTGCCAGCAGCCAACAAGTGCCTGGGGAGCTGTTTTTT,CASSQQVPGELFF
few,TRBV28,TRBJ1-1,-,TGTGCCAGCAGTCCCTGGGCGGGAAGGAGCGTCGCTGAAGCTTTCTTT,CASSPWAGRSVAEAFF
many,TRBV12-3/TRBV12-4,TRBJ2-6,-,TGTGCCAGCCTTTCTGGGGCCAACGTCCTGACTTTC,CASLSGANVLTF
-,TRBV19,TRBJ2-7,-,TGTGCCAGTAGTATAGGTGACGGAACCTACGAGCAGTACTTC,CASSIGDGTYEQYF
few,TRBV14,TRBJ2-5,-,TGTGCCAGCAGCCTTACCACTGAGACCCAGTACTTC,CASSLTTETQYF
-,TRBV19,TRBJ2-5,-,TGTGCCAGTACCGCGGTGAGAGGGGAGACCCAGTACTTC,CASTAVRGETQYF
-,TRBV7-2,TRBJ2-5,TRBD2,TGTGCCAGCAGCACCTCGACTAGCGGAGAGACCCAGTACTTC,CASSTSTSGETQYF
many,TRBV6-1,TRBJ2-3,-,TGTGCCAGCAGTGAACACTCCGATACGCAGTATTTT,CASSEHSDTQYF
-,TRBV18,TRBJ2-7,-,TGTGCCAGCTCACCAATAGAGGTGTCTGTTTACGAGCAGTACTTC,CASSPIEVSVYEQYF
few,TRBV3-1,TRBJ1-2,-,TGTGCCAGCAGCCAAGGGGTAGGGGTTGGAGGCTACACCTTC,CASSQGVGVGGYTF
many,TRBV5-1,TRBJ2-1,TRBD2,TGCGCCAGCAGCTTGGATAGCGGGGCCTATAATGAGCAGTTCTTC,CASSLDSGAYNEQFF
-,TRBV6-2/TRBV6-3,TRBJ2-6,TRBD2,TGTGCCAGCAGTCCAACCCCCAGGTTAGCGGGAGTATCAGGGGCCAACGTCCTGACTTTC,CASSPTPRLAGVSGANVLTF
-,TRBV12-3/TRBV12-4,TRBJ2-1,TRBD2,TGTGCCAGCAGTTTTCTGGCTAGCGGGGGGAACAATGAGCAGTTCTTC,CASSFLASGGNNEQFF
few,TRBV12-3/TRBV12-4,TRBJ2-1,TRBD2,TGTGCCAGCAGTTTAAACATAGCGGGAGTGGGGAATGAGCAGTTCTTC,CASSLNIAGVGNEQFF
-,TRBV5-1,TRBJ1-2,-,TGCGCCAGCAGCGCAGACAGCGTAACCTATGGCTACACCTTC,CASSADSVTYGYTF
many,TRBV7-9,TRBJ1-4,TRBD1,TGTGCCAGCAGCCAGGGGGACAGGGGTACTAATGAAAAACTGTTTTTT,CASSQGDRGTNEKLFF
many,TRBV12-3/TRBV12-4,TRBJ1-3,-,TGTGCCAGCAGTTGGGTGAGCTCTGGAAACACCATATATTTT,CASSWVSSGNTIYF
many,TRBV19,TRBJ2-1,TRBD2,TGTGCCAGTAGTACCCCCAATCCCGGGGGGGCCTCCTACAATGAGCAGTTCTTC,CASSTPNPGGASYNEQFF
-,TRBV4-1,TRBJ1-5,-,TGCGCCAGCAGCCAAGTTGGAGGGGGCAATCAGCCCCAGCATTTT,CASSQVGGGNQPQHF
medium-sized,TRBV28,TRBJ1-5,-,TGTGCCAGCAGTCCAGGATTTAGGCCCCAGCATTTT,CASSPGFRPQHF
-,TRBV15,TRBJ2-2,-,TGTGCCACCGAGTCCCCGTTGGCGGGGAACGGCCGGGAGCTGTTTTTT,CATESPLAGNGRELFF
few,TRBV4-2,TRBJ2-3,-,TGTGCCAGCAGCCAAGACACCGGGACAACAGATACGCAGTATTTT,CASSQDTGTTDTQYF
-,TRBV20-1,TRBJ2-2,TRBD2,TGCAGTGCTAGAGTCCCAGCAAAAATGACTAGCGGGAGTACTCACGTCGGGGAGCTGTTTTTT,CSARVPAKMTSGSTHVGELFF
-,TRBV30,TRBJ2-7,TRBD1,TGTGCCTGGAGACAGGGGCCCAACGGGCAGTACTTC,CAWRQGPNGQYF
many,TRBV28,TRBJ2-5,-,TGTGCCAGCAGTGAAAGAGGAGAGACCCAGTACTTC,CASSERGETQYF
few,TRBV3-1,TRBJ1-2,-,TGTGCCAGCAGCCAAGATGCAGGCTACTATGGCTACACCTTC,CASSQDAGYYGYTF
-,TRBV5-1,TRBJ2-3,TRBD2,TGCGCCAGCAGCTCCGGGACTAGCGCAGATACGCAGTATTTT,CASSSGTSADTQYF
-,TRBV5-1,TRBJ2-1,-,TGCGCCAGCAGCTTGGGAGACAGGAACCAACATAATGAGCAGTTCTTC,CASSLGDRNQHNEQFF
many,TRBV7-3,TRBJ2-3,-,TGTGCCAGCAGCTTAATGGGCGGCTCTCGCACAGATACGCAGTATTTT,CASSLMGGSRTDTQYF
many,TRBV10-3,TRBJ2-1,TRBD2,TGTGCCATCAGTGAGTCGGAATTAGCGGGAGTCCGCGGCAATGAGCAGTTCTTC,CAISESELAGVRGNEQFF
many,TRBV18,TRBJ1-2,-,TGTGCCAGCTCACCACTTGGGTCTGGTGGCTACACCTTC,CASSPLGSGGYTF
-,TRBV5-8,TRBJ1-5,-,TGTGCCAGCAGCCCCCGAGCTCAGCCCCAGCATTTT,CASSPRAQPQHF
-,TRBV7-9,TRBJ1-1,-,TGTGCCAGCAGCTTACCGGGGGGCCCGAACACTGAAGCTTTCTTT,CASSLPGGPNTEAFF
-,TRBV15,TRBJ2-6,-,TGTGCCACCAGCAGAGCCAGGGGCTCTGGGGCCAACGTCCTGACTTTC,CATSRARGSGANVLTF
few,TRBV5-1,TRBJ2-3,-,TGCGCCAGCAGCCCATATATGGGCACAGATACGCAGTATTTT,CASSPYMGTDTQYF
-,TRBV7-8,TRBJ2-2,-,TGTGCCAGCAGCTTTGACAGGAGTACCGGGGAGCTGTTTTTT,CASSFDRSTGELFF